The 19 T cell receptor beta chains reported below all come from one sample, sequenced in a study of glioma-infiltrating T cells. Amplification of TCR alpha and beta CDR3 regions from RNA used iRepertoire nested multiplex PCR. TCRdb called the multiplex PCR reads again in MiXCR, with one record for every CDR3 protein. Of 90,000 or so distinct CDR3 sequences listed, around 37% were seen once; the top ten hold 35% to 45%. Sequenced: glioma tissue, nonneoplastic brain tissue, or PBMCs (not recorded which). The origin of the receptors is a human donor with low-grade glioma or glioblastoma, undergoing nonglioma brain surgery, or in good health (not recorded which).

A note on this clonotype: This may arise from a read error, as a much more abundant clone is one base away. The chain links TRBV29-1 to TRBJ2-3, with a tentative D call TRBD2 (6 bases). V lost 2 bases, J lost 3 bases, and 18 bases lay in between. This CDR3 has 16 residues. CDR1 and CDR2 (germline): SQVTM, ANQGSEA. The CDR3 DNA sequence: TGCAGCGTTGAAAGACGGTTGCCTAGCGTTACAGATACGCAGTATTTT. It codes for CSVERRLPSVTDTQYF.

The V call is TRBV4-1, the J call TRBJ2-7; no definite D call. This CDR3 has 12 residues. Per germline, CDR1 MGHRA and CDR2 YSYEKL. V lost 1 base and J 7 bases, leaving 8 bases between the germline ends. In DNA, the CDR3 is TGCGCCAGCAGCCAAGCCGCTGGGGAGCAGTACTTC. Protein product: CASSQAAGEQYF.

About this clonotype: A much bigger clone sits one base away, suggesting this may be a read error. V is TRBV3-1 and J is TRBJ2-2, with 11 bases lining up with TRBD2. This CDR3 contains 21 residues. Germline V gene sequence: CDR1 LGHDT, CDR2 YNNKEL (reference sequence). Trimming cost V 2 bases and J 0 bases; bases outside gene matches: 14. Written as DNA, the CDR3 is TGTGCCAGCAGCCAACCACACCCCCTAGCGGGGGGCACCTCGAACACCGGGGAGCTGTTTTTT. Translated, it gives CASSQPHPLAGGTSNTGELFF.

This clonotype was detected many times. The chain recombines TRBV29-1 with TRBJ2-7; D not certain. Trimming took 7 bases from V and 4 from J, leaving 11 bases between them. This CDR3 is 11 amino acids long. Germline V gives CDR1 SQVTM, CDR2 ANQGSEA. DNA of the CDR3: TGCAGCGGGGGATGGGCGTACGAGCAGTACTTC. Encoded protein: CSGGWAYEQYF.

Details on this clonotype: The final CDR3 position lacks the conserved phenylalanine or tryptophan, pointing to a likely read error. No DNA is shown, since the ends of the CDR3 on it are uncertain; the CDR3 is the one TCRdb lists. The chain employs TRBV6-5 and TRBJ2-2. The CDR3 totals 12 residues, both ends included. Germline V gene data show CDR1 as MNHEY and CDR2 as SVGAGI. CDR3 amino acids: CASSATTGELFS.

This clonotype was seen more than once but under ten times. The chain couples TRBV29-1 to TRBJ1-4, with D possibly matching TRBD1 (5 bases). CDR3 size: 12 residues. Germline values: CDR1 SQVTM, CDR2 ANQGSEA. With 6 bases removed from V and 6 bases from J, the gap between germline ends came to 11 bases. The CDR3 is CSVGEGDEKLFF. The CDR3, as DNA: TGCAGCGTAGGGGAGGGTGATGAAAAACTGTTTTTT.

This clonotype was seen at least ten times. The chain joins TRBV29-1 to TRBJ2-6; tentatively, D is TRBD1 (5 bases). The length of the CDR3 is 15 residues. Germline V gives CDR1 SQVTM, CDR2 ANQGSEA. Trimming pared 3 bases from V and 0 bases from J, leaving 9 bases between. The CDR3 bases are TGCAGCGTTGAGGACATAAACTCTGGGGCCAACGTCCTGACTTTC. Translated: CSVEDINSGANVLTF.

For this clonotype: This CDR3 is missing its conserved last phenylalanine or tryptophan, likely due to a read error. CDR3 bases: TGTGCCAGCAACCTTGGAAGGACCGACTTCTCTGGGGCCAACGTCCTGACTTTA. This sequence encodes CASNLGRTDFSGANVLTL. V and J are TRBV2 and TRBJ2-6; D is uncertain. Trimming took off 7 bases at V and 0 bases at J, with 19 bases between the two ends. Germline V CDR1 and CDR2: SNHLY, FYNNEI. CDR3 length equals 18 residues.

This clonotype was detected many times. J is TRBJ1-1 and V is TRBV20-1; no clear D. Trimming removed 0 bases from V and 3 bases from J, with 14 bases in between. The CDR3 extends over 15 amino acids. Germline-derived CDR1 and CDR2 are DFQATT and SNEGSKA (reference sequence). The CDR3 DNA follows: TGCAGTGCTAGAGATCCGGAAAGGGCCGACACTGAAGCTTTCTTT. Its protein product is CSARDPERADTEAFF.

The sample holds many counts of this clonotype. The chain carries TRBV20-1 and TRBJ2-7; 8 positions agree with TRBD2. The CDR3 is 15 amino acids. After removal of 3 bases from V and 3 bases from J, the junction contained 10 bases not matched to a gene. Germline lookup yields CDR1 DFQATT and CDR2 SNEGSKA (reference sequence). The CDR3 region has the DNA TGCAGTGCTAGTTCCCTCACGGCGGGGGGCTACGAGCAGTACTTC. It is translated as CSASSLTAGGYEQYF.

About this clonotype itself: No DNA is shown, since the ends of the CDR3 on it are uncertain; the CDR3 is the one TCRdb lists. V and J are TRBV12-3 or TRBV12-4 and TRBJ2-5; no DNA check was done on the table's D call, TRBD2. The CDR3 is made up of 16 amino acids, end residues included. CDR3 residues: CACSASPGRVVETQYF.

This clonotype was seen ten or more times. The CDR3 loop reads CASSLETVPYEQYF. The CDR3 bases are TGTGCCAGCAGCTTAGAGACAGTCCCCTACGAGCAGTACTTC. This chain connects TRBV7-6 to TRBJ2-7, with a tentative D call TRBD1 (5 bases). V lost 1 base and J lost 2, with 9 bases in between. This CDR3 spans 14 amino acids. CDR1 is SGHVS and CDR2 is FNYEAQ in the germline V gene.

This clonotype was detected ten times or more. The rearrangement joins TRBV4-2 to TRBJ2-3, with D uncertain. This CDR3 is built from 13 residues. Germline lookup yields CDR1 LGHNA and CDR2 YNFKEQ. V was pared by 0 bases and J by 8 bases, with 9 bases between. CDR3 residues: CASSQEDRTTQYF. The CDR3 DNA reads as TGTGCCAGCAGCCAAGAAGATCGGACTACGCAGTATTTT.

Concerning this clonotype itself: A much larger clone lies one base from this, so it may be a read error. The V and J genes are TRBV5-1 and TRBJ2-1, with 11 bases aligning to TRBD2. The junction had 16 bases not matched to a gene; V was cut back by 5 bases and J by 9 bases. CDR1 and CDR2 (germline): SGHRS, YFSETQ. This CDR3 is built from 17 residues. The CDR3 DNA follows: TGCGCCAGCAGGGCTGGGACTAGCGGAATGAACAGTGTTGAGCAGTTCTTC. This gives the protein CASRAGTSGMNSVEQFF.

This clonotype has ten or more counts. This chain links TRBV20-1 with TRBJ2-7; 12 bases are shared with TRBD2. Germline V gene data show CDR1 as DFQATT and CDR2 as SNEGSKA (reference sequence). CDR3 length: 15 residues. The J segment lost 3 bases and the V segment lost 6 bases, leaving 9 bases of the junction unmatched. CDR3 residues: CSARLLAGGHYEQYF. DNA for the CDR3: TGCAGTGCCCGACTCCTAGCGGGGGGGCACTACGAGCAGTACTTC.

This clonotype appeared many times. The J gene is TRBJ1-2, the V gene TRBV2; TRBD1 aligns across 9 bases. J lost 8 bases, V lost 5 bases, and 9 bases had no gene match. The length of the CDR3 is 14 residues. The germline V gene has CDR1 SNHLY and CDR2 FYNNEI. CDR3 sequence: CASSPGQGGGGYTF. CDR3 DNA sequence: TGTGCCAGCAGTCCGGGACAGGGTGGTGGCGGCTACACCTTC.

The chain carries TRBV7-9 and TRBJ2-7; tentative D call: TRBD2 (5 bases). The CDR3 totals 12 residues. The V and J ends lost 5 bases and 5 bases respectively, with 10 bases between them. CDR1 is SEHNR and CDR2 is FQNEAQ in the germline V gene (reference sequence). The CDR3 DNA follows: TGTGCCAGCAGCCCAAGCGGCCACGAGCAGTACTTC. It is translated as CASSPSGHEQYF.

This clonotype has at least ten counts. The DNA of the CDR3 is TGTGCCAGCAGCTTAGCCGGCCGCACAGATACGCAGTATTTT. Amino acids: CASSLAGRTDTQYF. The genes are TRBV7-2 and TRBJ2-3, with D unresolved. The germline V and J ends were trimmed by 0 bases and 1 base, with 5 bases remaining between them. Germline V lookup: CDR1 SGHTA, CDR2 FQGNSA. There are 14 residues in the CDR3.

The CDR3 nucleotides are TGTGCCAGCAGTACCGGGACTAGCAGATATGAGCAGTTCTTC. It encodes CASSTGTSRYEQFF. The chain combines TRBV12-3 or TRBV12-4 with TRBJ2-1, with TRBD2 matching over 9 bases. The CDR3 loop spans 14 amino acids. With 5 bases clipped from V and 8 bases from J, the junction kept 7 bases outside the gene matches.